The 24 T cell receptor beta chains below all came from one sample that was sequenced in a study of beta chain features in type 1 diabetes. Study-wide points: People with Type 1 diabetes carried modestly yet significantly shorter TCRB CDR3s in all four CD4+ subsets.

The isolated RNA, all of it, was reverse transcribed, so expressed TCRB transcripts were what got sequenced. Using immunoSEQ multiplex PCR, the repertoire was profiled, and TCRdb retains in-frame clones only, with some absent. The sample records 250,000 to 300,000 clones, roughly 13% being singletons. Their specific antigens are unknown. The specimen was naive CD4+ T cells from blood. These receptor sequences come from a young man with type 1 diabetes.

The genes are TRBV19 and TRBJ2-7, with D perhaps TRBD1 (5 bases). The CDR3 covers 14 residues. Germline CDR1 reads LNHDA; CDR2 reads SQIVND (reference sequence). The ends were cut back, 5 bases at V and 0 bases at J, with 11 bases in the middle. The CDR3 DNA sequence: TGTGCCAGTAGTCTGACAGCGATCTCCTACGAGCAGTACTTC. Its translation: CASSLTAISYEQYF. The full variable domain, rest sourced from reference TRBV19 and TRBJ2-7, is DGGITQSPKYLFRKEGQNVTLSCEQNLNHDAMYWYRQDPGQGLRLIYYSQIVNDFQKGDIAEGYSVSREKKESFPLTVTSAQKNPTAFYLCASSLTAISYEQYFGPGTRLTVT.

This chain links TRBV4-2 with TRBJ1-5, with TRBD1 as a possible D gene (5 bases). The CDR3 has 15 amino acids. V was pared by 0 bases and J by 11 bases, with 17 bases between. The germline V gene has CDR1 LGHNA and CDR2 YNFKEQ. CDR3 protein: CASSQDRDSRKSQHF. In nucleotides, the CDR3 is TGTGCCAGCAGCCAAGATCGGGACTCTAGGAAGTCCCAGCATTTT.

This chain uses TRBV7-9 with TRBJ2-3; 10 bases align to TRBD2. CDR3 length: 15 residues. Germline CDR1 is SEHNR and CDR2 is FQNEAQ (reference sequence). The ends lost 5 bases at V and 1 base at J; junction bases unmatched: 3. The CDR3 spells CASSASGRGTDTQYF. The CDR3 DNA reads as TGTGCCAGCAGCGCTAGCGGGAGAGGCACAGATACGCAGTATTTT.

This clone was counted only a few times. The chain employs TRBV5-1 and TRBJ2-5; D is unclear. This CDR3 contains 14 residues. In germline, CDR1 is SGHRS, CDR2 YFSETQ. Trimming shortened V by 1 base and J by 1 base, and 8 bases separated the two germline ends. CDR3 region: CASSLFLSQETQYF. The DNA of the CDR3 is TGCGCCAGCAGCTTGTTTCTATCCCAAGAGACCCAGTACTTC. Together with reference TRBV5-1 and TRBJ2-5, the CDR3 gives the full variable domain: KAGVTQTPRYLIKTRGQQVTLSCSPISGHRSVSWYQQTPGQGLQFLFEYFSETQRNKGNFPGRFSGRQFSNSRSEMNVSTLELGDSALYLCASSLFLSQETQYFGPGTRLLVL.

This clone was found a few times. The rearrangement links TRBV20-1 to TRBJ1-4; D unresolved. The V end was cut by 3 bases, the J end by 8 bases, with 7 bases between. The CDR3 length is 11 residues. In germline, CDR1 is DFQATT, CDR2 SNEGSKA (reference sequence). CDR3 sequence: CSASLQEKLFF. CDR3 nucleotides: TGCAGTGCTAGCCTACAGGAAAAACTGTTTTTT.

This clone was counted between two and nine times. The chain links TRBV5-1 to TRBJ2-7; 7 nucleotides match TRBD1. The J segment lost 2 bases and the V segment lost 4 bases, leaving 9 bases of the junction unmatched. The CDR3 is 15 amino acids. Per the germline V gene, CDR1 is SGHRS and CDR2 is YFSETQ. The CDR3 DNA reads TGCGCCAGCAGCGACGACAGGGTAGGTGCCTACGAGCAGTACTTC. It specifies CASSDDRVGAYEQYF.

J is TRBJ2-7 and V is TRBV27, with 7 bases matching TRBD2. Germline-derived CDR1 and CDR2 are MNHEY and SMNVEV (reference sequence). CDR3 length equals 14 residues. V lost 2 bases and J lost 2; bases outside the gene matches: 3. The CDR3 region has the DNA TGTGCCAGCAGTTTAAGCGGGACGCCCTACGAGCAGTACTTC. It translates to CASSLSGTPYEQYF.

Only a few counts were recorded for this clone. The CDR3 DNA reads TGCGCCAGCAGCCCCGGGGCAGCGGGAGTAACCTACGAGCAGTACTTC. Residues: CASSPGAAGVTYEQYF. The genes are TRBV5-1 and TRBJ2-7, with 8 bases fitting TRBD2. Germline V gives CDR1 SGHRS, CDR2 YFSETQ. Trimming took 4 bases from V and 2 from J; bases not matched to a gene: 11. This CDR3 is 16 amino acids long. Combining the CDR3 with reference TRBV5-1 and TRBJ2-7 gives the whole variable domain KAGVTQTPRYLIKTRGQQVTLSCSPISGHRSVSWYQQTPGQGLQFLFEYFSETQRNKGNFPGRFSGRQFSNSRSEMNVSTLELGDSALYLCASSPGAAGVTYEQYFGPGTRLTVT.

In its sample, this clone was seen a few times. This chain uses TRBV2 with TRBJ1-3; 10 bases are shared with TRBD1. Germline CDR1 reads SNHLY; CDR2 reads FYNNEI. The CDR3 contains 15 residues. V lost 6 bases and J lost 3; bases outside the gene matches: 5. CDR3 protein: CASSLTGGYGNTIYF. The CDR3 bases are TGTGCCAGCAGCCTGACAGGGGGCTATGGAAACACCATATATTTT.

The genes are TRBV18 and TRBJ1-1, with D tentatively TRBD1 (5 bases). CDR1 and CDR2 (germline): KGHSH, LQKENI. V was cut by 6 bases and J by 0 bases, with 14 bases left in between. The CDR3 length is 15 residues. As DNA, the CDR3 is TGTGCCAGCTCCGTTTTGGGGGGGATGAACACTGAAGCTTTCTTT. Its protein is CASSVLGGMNTEAFF.

The rearrangement links TRBV7-9 to TRBJ2-1; 14 bases fit TRBD2. Germline V gene lookup returns CDR1 SEHNR and CDR2 FQNEAQ (reference sequence). Trimming removed 3 bases from V and 8 bases from J; junction bases left unmatched: 3. This CDR3 comprises 15 residues. CDR3 sequence (DNA): TGTGCCAGCAGCTTGGGACTAGCGGGAGCGGATGAGCAGTTCTTC. Translated: CASSLGLAGADEQFF.

This chain uses TRBV11-2 with TRBJ2-4; possibly TRBD2 for D (6 bases). The V end lost 4 bases, the J end lost 0 bases, and 13 bases lay between the germline ends. The CDR3 loop spans 16 amino acids. CDR1 is SGHAT and CDR2 is FQNNGV in the germline V gene. CDR3 in amino acids: CASSSPSALAKNIQYF. CDR3 coding DNA: TGTGCCAGCAGCTCCCCTAGCGCTCTAGCCAAAAACATTCAGTACTTC.

The V call is TRBV27, the J call TRBJ2-3; D perhaps matches TRBD1 (5 bases). This CDR3 contains 17 residues. Germline CDR1 reads MNHEY; CDR2 reads SMNVEV (reference sequence). V lost 3 bases, J lost 0 bases, and 16 bases lay in between. The CDR3 spells CASSFKGAYTSTDTQYF. DNA for the CDR3: TGTGCCAGCAGTTTTAAAGGGGCCTATACTAGCACAGATACGCAGTATTTT.

This clone has only a few counts. V and J are TRBV28 and TRBJ2-3, with D unclear. The CDR3 totals 12 residues. Germline V gene lookup returns CDR1 MDHEN and CDR2 SYDVKM. V lost 3 bases and J lost 11, with 12 bases in between. The CDR3 DNA sequence: TGTGCCAGCAGTTTTAGCCTGCTCATGCAGTATTTT. Translating it yields CASSFSLLMQYF.

This clone was counted a few times. This chain links TRBV19 with TRBJ2-1, with 9 bases identical to TRBD1. The CDR3 loop spans 14 amino acids. Germline lookup yields CDR1 LNHDA and CDR2 SQIVND (reference sequence). Trimming took 2 bases from V and 6 from J; bases not matched to a gene: 2. The CDR3, as DNA: TGTGCCAGTAGTATAAGGGACAGGGCCAATGAGCAGTTCTTC. This sequence encodes CASSIRDRANEQFF.

The chain employs TRBV7-9 and TRBJ2-7, with TRBD2 identical over 8 bases. Losses at the gene ends were 1 base for V and 5 bases for J; bases not matched to a gene: 4. Germline V lookup: CDR1 SEHNR, CDR2 FQNEAQ (reference sequence). The CDR3 contains 14 residues. In DNA, the CDR3 is TGTGCCAGCAGCTTAGAGCGGGAGATAAACGAGCAGTACTTC. Translating gives CASSLEREINEQYF.

The CDR3 loop reads CASSIMSGVPEQFF. CDR3 sequence (DNA): TGTGCCAGTAGTATAATGTCCGGGGTTCCTGAGCAGTTCTTC. V gene TRBV19 combines with J gene TRBJ2-1, with D possibly TRBD2 on 5 matching bases. The CDR3 covers 14 residues. The V and J ends lost 2 bases and 9 bases respectively, with 14 bases between them. Germline assignment: CDR1 LNHDA and CDR2 SQIVND (reference sequence).

The chain uses TRBV14 and TRBJ1-2; the D is unclear. V gave up 0 bases and J gave up 8 bases, with 10 bases separating them. The germline CDR1 and CDR2 sequences are SGHDN and FVKESK. This CDR3 is built from 13 residues. This CDR3 reads CASSQDRRQGYTF. DNA for the CDR3: TGTGCCAGCAGCCAAGACCGCAGACAAGGCTACACCTTC.

V gene TRBV11-1 combines with J gene TRBJ2-5; possibly TRBD1 for D (6 bases). The CDR3 contains 13 residues. Germline values: CDR1 SGHAT, CDR2 FQDESV (reference sequence). V dropped 4 bases and J dropped 3 bases, with 9 bases sitting between them. The CDR3 sequence: CASSSGQEETQYF. Here the CDR3 DNA reads TGTGCCAGCAGCTCGGGACAAGAAGAGACCCAGTACTTC.

This clone was picked up a small number of times. This rearrangement joins TRBV27 to TRBJ2-5; a possible D gene is TRBD2 (6 bases). Germline loops: CDR1 MNHEY, CDR2 SMNVEV (reference sequence). V was cut by 6 bases and J by 1 base, with 9 bases left in between. CDR3 length: 13 residues. In DNA, the CDR3 is TGTGCCAGCAGAGCCGGGAGCCAAGAGACCCAGTACTTC. It translates to CASRAGSQETQYF.

The rearrangement links TRBV11-3 to TRBJ2-3; possible D gene TRBD2, 6 bases. The CDR3 runs to 14 residues. Germline assignment: CDR1 SGHNT and CDR2 YENEEA. The ends were cut back, 0 bases at V and 3 bases at J, with 7 bases in the middle. The CDR3 reads CASSLDGSTDTQYF. The CDR3 nucleotides read TGTGCCAGCAGCTTAGACGGGAGTACAGATACGCAGTATTTT.

The gene calls are TRBV11-1 and TRBJ2-1, with 12 bases fitting TRBD2. Per germline, CDR1 SGHAT and CDR2 FQDESV (reference sequence). This CDR3 is built from 17 residues. The trim removed 5 bases at V and 6 bases at J, leaving 11 bases unmatched. CDR3 in amino acids: CASSTRGTSGFLNEQFF. CDR3 coding DNA: TGTGCCAGCAGCACCCGGGGGACTAGCGGGTTTCTCAATGAGCAGTTCTTC. Full variable domain (rest looked up from reference TRBV11-1 and TRBJ2-1): EAEVAQSPRYKITEKSQAVAFWCDPISGHATLYWYRQILGQGPELLVQFQDESVVDDSQLPKDRFSAERLKGVDSTLKIQPAELGDSAMYLCASSTRGTSGFLNEQFFGPGTRLTVL.

The rearrangement joins TRBV2 to TRBJ2-1; TRBD2 matches at 7 bases. The CDR3 runs to 15 residues. J lost 1 base, V lost 3 bases, and 3 bases had no gene match. Germline values: CDR1 SNHLY, CDR2 FYNNEI. The CDR3 bases are TGTGCCAGCAGTGAGACGGGGGGATCCTACAATGAGCAGTTCTTC. Its protein is CASSETGGSYNEQFF. Supplemented by reference TRBV2 and TRBJ2-1, the full variable domain reads EPEVTQTPSHQVTQMGQEVILRCVPISNHLYFYWYRQILGQKVEFLVSFYNNEISEKSEIFDDQFSVERPDGSNFTLKIRSTKLEDSAMYFCASSETGGSYNEQFFGPGTRLTVL.

This clone has more than one count but fewer than ten. V usage is TRBV4-2 and J usage is TRBJ1-1; unclear D gene. V lost 0 bases to trimming and J lost 12 bases, with 17 bases between them. The CDR3 sequence is 14 residues long. Germline assignment: CDR1 LGHNA and CDR2 YNFKEQ. Here the CDR3 reads CASSQDPGSELTFF. Here the CDR3 DNA reads TGTGCCAGCAGCCAAGATCCAGGATCTGAACTTACTTTCTTT.